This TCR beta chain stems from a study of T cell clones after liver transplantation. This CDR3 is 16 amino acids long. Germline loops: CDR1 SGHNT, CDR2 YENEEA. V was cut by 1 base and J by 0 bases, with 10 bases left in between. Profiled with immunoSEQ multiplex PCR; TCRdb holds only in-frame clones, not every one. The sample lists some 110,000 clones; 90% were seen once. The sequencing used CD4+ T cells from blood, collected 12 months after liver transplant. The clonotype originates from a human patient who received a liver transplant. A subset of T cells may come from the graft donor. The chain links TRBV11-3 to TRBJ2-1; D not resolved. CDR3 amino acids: CASSLADSGSYNEQFF. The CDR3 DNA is TGTGCCAGCAGCTTAGCGGATTCGGGCTCCTACAATGAGCAGTTCTTC.